The entry that follows covers one T cell receptor (beta chain) sequence. The sample is drawn from a study of blood T cell repertoires in COVID-19. Produced via immunoSEQ multiplex PCR; TCRdb's table is partial and in-frame only. Of some 410,000 clones listed, roughly 90% are singletons. CDR3 length equals 17 residues. V lost 2 bases to trimming and J lost 5 bases; unmatched junction nucleotides: 12. Germline V gene data show CDR1 as SGHDN and CDR2 as FVKESK. In terms of age and location, participants ranged from roughly 18 to 95 years and lived in about two dozen US areas. This chain joins TRBV14 and TRBJ2-3; 8 bases map to TRBD2. The material sequenced was PBMCs or T cells enriched from blood (not recorded which). The receptor was isolated from a woman between 25 and 40 years old with acute COVID-19. In nucleotides, the CDR3 is TGTGCCAGCAGCCAAACTCGGGGGGGACCACAGAGAGATACGCAGTATTTT. It specifies CASSQTRGGPQRDTQYF.